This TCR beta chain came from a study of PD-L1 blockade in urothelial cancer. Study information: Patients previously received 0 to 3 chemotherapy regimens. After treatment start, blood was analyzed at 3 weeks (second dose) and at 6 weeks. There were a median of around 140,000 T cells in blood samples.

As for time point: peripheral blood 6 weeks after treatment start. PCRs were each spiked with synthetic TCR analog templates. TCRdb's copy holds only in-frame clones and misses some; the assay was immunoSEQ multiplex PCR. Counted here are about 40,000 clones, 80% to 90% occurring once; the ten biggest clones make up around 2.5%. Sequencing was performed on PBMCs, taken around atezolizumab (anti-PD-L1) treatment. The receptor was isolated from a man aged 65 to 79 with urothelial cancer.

This CDR3 is CASSQLWRGAYGYTF. In nucleotides, the CDR3 is TGCGCCAGCAGCCAATTGTGGAGGGGCGCCTATGGCTACACCTTC. The rearrangement uses TRBV4-1 and TRBJ1-2; tentative D call: TRBD1 (5 bases). There are 15 residues in the CDR3. CDR1 is MGHRA and CDR2 is YSYEKL in the germline V gene. Trimming removed 2 bases at V and 4 bases at J, with 14 bases between.